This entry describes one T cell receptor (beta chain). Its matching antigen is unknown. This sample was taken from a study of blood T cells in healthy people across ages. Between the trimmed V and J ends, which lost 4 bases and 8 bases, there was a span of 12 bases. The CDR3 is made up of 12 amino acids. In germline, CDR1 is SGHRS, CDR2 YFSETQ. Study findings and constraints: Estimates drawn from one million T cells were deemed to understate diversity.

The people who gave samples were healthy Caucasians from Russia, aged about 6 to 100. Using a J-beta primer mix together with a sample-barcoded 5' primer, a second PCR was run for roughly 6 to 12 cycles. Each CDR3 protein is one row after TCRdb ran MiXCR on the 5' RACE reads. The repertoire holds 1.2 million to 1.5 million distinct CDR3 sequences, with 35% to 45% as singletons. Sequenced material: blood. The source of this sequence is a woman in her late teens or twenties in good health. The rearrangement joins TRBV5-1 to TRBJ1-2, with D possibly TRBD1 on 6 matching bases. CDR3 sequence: CASSPRQEGYTF. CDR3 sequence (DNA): TGCGCCAGCAGCCCCCGACAGGAGGGCTACACCTTC.